The rows below give T cell receptor beta chains drawn from one sample of a study of T cells in Graves' hyperthyroidism and ophthalmopathy. TCRdb re-analysed the multiplex PCR reads in MiXCR, keeping a single row per CDR3 protein. This table holds 400,000 to 550,000 distinct CDR3 sequences, around 14% found once. The sample taken for sequencing was blood. The receptors originated from a woman younger than 35 with Graves' hyperthyroidism. Each CDR3 is given with its conserved first and last residue. The D gene is left open where the match is weak. The size field is filled for only some rows; it gives once, few, many or a size class.

v_gene	abundance	d_gene	j_gene	CDR3nt	CDR3aa
TRBV20-1	-	TRBD2	TRBJ2-7	TGCAGTGCTAGAGATGCCGCGGGGGGCGCACGGCGGGAGGACTTC	CSARDAAGGARREDF
TRBV7-9	few	-	TRBJ1-3	TGTGCCAGCAGGGGCCGGGTGCTTGGAAACACCATATATTTT	CASRGRVLGNTIYF
TRBV30	-	-	TRBJ1-5	TGTGCCTGGAGTGTCTTGGGACCGGACAATCAGCCCCAGCATTTT	CAWSVLGPDNQPQHF
TRBV12-3/TRBV12-4	many	TRBD1	TRBJ1-2	TGTGCCAGCAGTTTAGGCGGGACAGGGGGATGGGGCTACACCTTC	CASSLGGTGGWGYTF
TRBV12-3/TRBV12-4	many	TRBD2	TRBJ2-1	TGTGCCAGCAGCCCCTTGGGACTAGCGGACAATGAGCAGTTCTTC	CASSPLGLADNEQFF
TRBV12-3/TRBV12-4	many	-	TRBJ2-3	TGTGCCAGCACTCAAGGGGGGGGAACAGATACGCAGTATTTT	CASTQGGGTDTQYF
TRBV5-5	-	-	TRBJ1-4	TGTGCCAGCAGCTTGGTTGTGGGCGGCAGCGCAACTAATGAAAAACTGTTTTTT	CASSLVVGGSATNEKLFF
TRBV11-2	many	TRBD2	TRBJ2-1	TGTGCCAGCAGCCCTGGTCAAGCGGGACCGAATGAGCAGTTCTTC	CASSPGQAGPNEQFF
TRBV27	many	-	TRBJ1-5	TGTGCCAGCAGTTTATCGTTGGGGGTGAATCAGCCCCAGCATTTT	CASSLSLGVNQPQHF
TRBV6-5	-	TRBD1	TRBJ2-1	TGTGCCAGCAGTTACTCGGGACAGGGGGCCGGTGAGCAGTTCTTC	CASSYSGQGAGEQFF
TRBV6-1	-	TRBD1	TRBJ2-3	TGTGCCAGCACCATACAGGGGGAGAGCCGGGATACGCAGTATTTT	CASTIQGESRDTQYF